This is a list of T cell receptor beta chains from one sample in a study of T cell changes during pregnancy in multiple sclerosis. The assay was immunoSEQ multiplex PCR, and TCRdb's table has in-frame clones only and misses some. This sample has 15,000 to 20,000 clones, with roughly four fifths found just once. The sample consisted of CD8+ T cells from peripheral blood mononuclear cells, taken in the second trimester of pregnancy. These receptor sequences come from a female donor in good health, enrolled as a control in a pregnancy study. Each CDR3 is given without its conserved first and last residue. A D gene is named only where the DNA matches it firmly.

V	J	D	CDR3
TRBV4-2	TRBJ1-4	.	ASSQEWGRGNEKLF
TRBV15	TRBJ2-2	TRBD1	ATSTGDGAGELF
TRBV10-3	TRBJ1-5	.	AISPTDKWSGNQPQH
TRBV18	TRBJ2-1	.	ASSGGYNEQF
TRBV2	TRBJ1-2	TRBD1	ASSASTGTVYGYT
TRBV11-2	TRBJ1-5	TRBD1	ASSLTGNQPQH
TRBV18	TRBJ2-5	TRBD2	ASSPPSGALQETQY
TRBV2	TRBJ2-3	.	ASSEGPTDTQY
TRBV28	TRBJ1-6	TRBD1	ASSLFGTGDSPLH
TRBV18	TRBJ2-7	.	ASSPTEGEGTYEQY
TRBV7-8	TRBJ1-4	.	ASSQQGGGEKLF
TRBV30	TRBJ2-7	.	AWSSISSYEQY
TRBV9	TRBJ1-5	.	ASSAGGSNQPQH
TRBV5-6	TRBJ1-1	.	ASSLASVNTEAF
TRBV10-3	TRBJ2-7	.	AISHPEGYEQY
TRBV4-1	TRBJ1-1	.	ASSPGPRSEAF
TRBV15	TRBJ2-7	.	ATSRDRGGRISYEQY
TRBV6-4	TRBJ2-6	.	ASSDSSSGANVLT